This is a list of T cell receptor beta chains from one sample in a study of response to subunit inactivated influenza vaccine. TCRdb reprocessed the RT-PCR reads via MiXCR and lists one record per CDR3 protein. The sample lists about 480,000 distinct CDR3 sequences; approximately 9.9% were seen once. The sample was PBMCs from blood, taken 40 to 50 days after vaccination. All receptors derive from a man aged 50-60 years who received an inactivated influenza vaccine. The CDR3 runs from the conserved cysteine through the conserved F or W. Each record gives: CDR3 protein, CDR3 DNA, V gene, D gene, J gene, clone size. A D gene is named only where the DNA matches it firmly. Clone size is stated in some rows and not others, as once, few, many or a class when expanded.

CSARLLRYEQYF,TGCAGTGCGAGACTGCTCCGCTACGAGCAGTACTTC,TRBV20-1,.,TRBJ2-7,few
CSVPRGDEQYF,TGCAGCGTACCCAGAGGTGACGAGCAGTACTTC,TRBV29-1,.,TRBJ2-7,few
CSARQGASYNEQFF,TGCAGTGCTAGACAGGGGGCCTCCTACAATGAGCAGTTCTTC,TRBV20-1,TRBD1,TRBJ2-1,many
CASSLTLFYEQYF,TGTGCCAGCAGTCTAACTCTCTTCTACGAGCAGTACTTC,TRBV12-3/TRBV12-4,.,TRBJ2-7,few
CASSLSRGGGTEAFF,TGTGCCAGCAGCTTAAGTCGGGGTGGAGGCACTGAAGCTTTCTTT,TRBV7-2,.,TRBJ1-1,few
CASSLPGLGRELFF,TGCGCCAGCAGCTTGCCGGGGCTAGGCCGGGAGCTGTTTTTT,TRBV5-1,.,TRBJ2-2,.
CASSLGRSSEQFF,TGTGCCAGCAGCTTAGGACGTTCGAGTGAGCAGTTCTTC,TRBV7-7,.,TRBJ2-1,many
CASSVGGGARETQYF,TGTGCCAGCAGCGTAGGCGGGGGGGCCCGAGAGACCCAGTACTTC,TRBV9,TRBD2,TRBJ2-5,few
CASSPQGQLGANTGELFF,TGTGCCAGCAGCCCCCAGGGGCAGTTGGGCGCGAACACCGGGGAGCTGTTTTTT,TRBV11-2,.,TRBJ2-2,many
CASSLRGGQDLWEAFF,TGCGCCAGCAGCTTGCGCGGGGGACAGGATCTGTGGGAGGCTTTCTTT,TRBV4-3,TRBD1,TRBJ1-1,few
CASSPTGTTNYGYTF,TGTGCCAGCTCACCAACAGGGACGACTAACTATGGCTACACCTTC,TRBV18,.,TRBJ1-2,few